The T cell receptor beta chain described here comes from a study of shared clonotypes between healthy human individuals. As to this clone: Its antigen is not known.

Whole-study results and caveats: Several donors shared 4.5% to 6.5% of their naive CD4 clonotypes.

Per germline, CDR1 KGHSH and CDR2 LQKENI. This CDR3 has 16 amino acids. V was cut by 2 bases and J by 3 bases, with 16 bases left in between. The data were produced by immunoSEQ multiplex PCR, yet TCRdb's version contains in-frame clones alone and is incomplete. The sample gives approximately 940,000 clones, 76% of which show up once; about 1.5% is in the top ten. This sequence originates from a man aged 18 to 35 in good health. Material for sequencing was memory CD4+ T cells sorted from blood. Subset here: CD45RA-negative fraction. The rearrangement uses TRBV18 and TRBJ1-1, with TRBD1 as a possible D gene (5 bases). CDR3 in amino acids: CASSPMAGGRYTEAFF. The CDR3 DNA follows: TGTGCCAGCTCACCAATGGCCGGGGGTCGGTACACTGAAGCTTTCTTT.